A single sample is the source of the 23 T cell receptor beta chains below, sequenced in a study of blood T cell repertoires in COVID-19. Clones were sequenced by immunoSEQ multiplex PCR, and TCRdb holds only the in-frame ones, with some missing. The sample holds over 250,000 clones; 70% to 90% are singletons and the top ten take approximately 5.3%. Material for sequencing was PBMCs or T cells enriched from blood (not recorded which). Source of these receptors: a woman in her thirties who had recovered from COVID-19.

J is TRBJ2-2 and V is TRBV7-9, with a tentative D call TRBD2 (5 bases). Germline CDR1 reads SEHNR; CDR2 reads FQNEAQ (reference sequence). CDR3 length: 16 amino acids. V gave up 5 bases and J gave up 5 bases, with 18 bases separating them. The CDR3 DNA sequence: TGTGCCAGCAGCCCCGCTCCGGCGGAGGATACCGGGGAGCTGTTTTTT. Its protein product is CASSPAPAEDTGELFF.

The V call is TRBV2, the J call TRBJ2-3; tentative D call: TRBD2 (6 bases). Looked up from germline, CDR1 is SNHLY and CDR2 is FYNNEI. This CDR3 is 14 amino acids long. Trimming cost V 9 bases and J 0 bases, with 13 bases left between them. The CDR3 reads CARQVAGSTDTQYF. In nucleotides, the CDR3 is TGTGCCAGACAAGTGGCGGGGAGCACAGATACGCAGTATTTT.

This clone was detected once. The chain carries TRBV12-3 or TRBV12-4 and TRBJ1-2; the D gene is possibly TRBD1 (5 bases). With 4 bases removed from V and 8 bases from J, the gap between germline ends came to 11 bases. The CDR3 sequence is 12 residues long. The CDR3 sequence: CASSSRGGGYTF. In DNA, the CDR3 is TGTGCCAGCAGTTCGCGGGGCGGGGGCTACACCTTC.

The sample holds one count of this clone. V is TRBV3-1 (or the pseudogene TRBV3-2) and J is TRBJ2-5; possible D gene TRBD1, 5 bases. Trimming shortened V by 3 bases and J by 3 bases, and 5 bases separated the two germline ends. CDR1 and CDR2 from the germline V gene are LGHDT and YNNKEL (reference sequence). CDR3 length: 12 residues. The CDR3 spells CASSHREETQYF. As DNA, the CDR3 is TGTGCCAGCAGCCACAGGGAAGAGACCCAGTACTTC.

This clone was detected only once. The rearrangement joins TRBV5-1 to TRBJ2-2; TRBD2 is a possible D gene (6 bases). V lost 2 bases and J 6 bases, leaving 14 bases between the germline ends. This CDR3 contains 15 residues. Germline V gene data show CDR1 as SGHRS and CDR2 as YFSETQ. In DNA form, the CDR3 reads TGCGCCAGCAGCTTTGGCCAGGGACTGGCCGGGGAGCTGTTTTTT. Protein: CASSFGQGLAGELFF.

This chain uses TRBV3-1 (or the pseudogene TRBV3-2) with TRBJ1-5; D possibly corresponds to TRBD1 (6 bases). Germline values: CDR1 LGHDT, CDR2 YNNKEL (reference sequence). Trimming took 3 bases from V and 2 from J, leaving 8 bases between them. The CDR3 is 14 amino acids. The CDR3 region is CASSHRQGNQPQHF. The CDR3 DNA reads as TGTGCCAGCAGCCACCGACAGGGCAATCAGCCCCAGCATTTT.

This chain connects TRBV4-1 to TRBJ1-2, with TRBD1 matching over 11 bases. Germline trimming cut 0 bases from V and 8 bases from J; bases unmatched to any gene: 5. Germline values: CDR1 MGHRA, CDR2 YSYEKL. The CDR3 extends over 15 amino acids. The CDR3 DNA is TGCGCCAGCAGCCAAGATGGGACAGGGGGACTCGGCTACACCTTC. Its translation is CASSQDGTGGLGYTF.

The chain is built from TRBV28 and TRBJ2-7; TRBD2 might be the D (6 bases). V gave up 4 bases and J gave up 9 bases, with 22 bases separating them. The CDR3 has 15 residues. Germline V gene lookup returns CDR1 MDHEN and CDR2 SYDVKM. This CDR3 is CASSSSREEYETQYF. For the CDR3, the DNA is TGTGCCAGCAGTTCCTCTAGGGAGGAGTACGAGACGCAGTACTTC.

The CDR3 is CAWDQGVQPQHF. The DNA of the CDR3 is TGTGCCTGGGACCAGGGGGTCCAGCCCCAGCATTTT. The rearrangement joins TRBV30 to TRBJ1-5, with 7 bases fitting TRBD1. The CDR3 sequence is 12 residues long. Losses at the gene ends were 5 bases for V and 7 bases for J; bases not matched to a gene: 5. CDR1 is GTSNPN, CDR2 SVGIG, per germline (reference sequence).

The chain carries TRBV4-1 and TRBJ1-4, with a weak D call TRBD1 (5 bases). Between the trimmed V and J ends, which lost 0 bases and 10 bases, there was a span of 15 bases. The CDR3 is made up of 15 amino acids. Germline lookup yields CDR1 MGHRA and CDR2 YSYEKL. CDR3 sequence reads: CASSQDPVRRGKLFF. CDR3 nucleotides: TGCGCCAGCAGCCAAGATCCCGTAAGAAGGGGAAAACTGTTTTTT.

The chain couples TRBV6-4 to TRBJ1-4, with 8 bases lining up with TRBD1. The CDR3 is 19 amino acids. Losses at the gene ends were 8 bases for V and 0 bases for J; bases not matched to a gene: 17. Looked up from germline, CDR1 is MRHNA and CDR2 is SNTAGT. The CDR3, as DNA: TGTGCCAGCCAAGGTATTAAGGACAGGGAGGTTACAACTAATGAAAAACTGTTTTTT. Its protein product is CASQGIKDREVTTNEKLFF.

The V call is TRBV2, the J call TRBJ1-1; D unresolved. Per germline, CDR1 SNHLY and CDR2 FYNNEI. V dropped 5 bases and J dropped 1 base, with 5 bases sitting between them. CDR3 size: 12 residues. The CDR3 is CASSLENTEAFF. For the CDR3, the DNA is TGTGCCAGCAGTCTAGAGAACACTGAAGCTTTCTTT.

This clone was detected ten times or more. V gene TRBV2 combines with J gene TRBJ1-2, with D perhaps TRBD1 (5 bases). The CDR3 totals 13 residues. V lost 6 bases, J lost 1 base, and 9 bases lay in between. Germline CDR1 reads SNHLY; CDR2 reads FYNNEI. The CDR3 DNA sequence: TGTGCCAGCAGGTTCGACAGTAACTATGGCTACACCTTC. It codes for CASRFDSNYGYTF.

V usage is TRBV10-3 and J usage is TRBJ2-1; 7 bases are shared with TRBD1. Germline V lookup: CDR1 ENHRY, CDR2 SYGVKD. V lost 6 bases and J lost 4; bases outside the gene matches: 24. This CDR3 spans 20 amino acids. DNA for the CDR3: TGTGCCATCAGCCTAATTGACCTAAAATCAGGGGGATGGGGGTACAATGAGCAGTTCTTC. This translates into CAISLIDLKSGGWGYNEQFF.

CDR3 in DNA: TGTGCCTGGGAGGCATCGGGGTCCTATAATTCACCCCTCCACTTT. Amino acids: CAWEASGSYNSPLHF. The chain has TRBV30 and TRBJ1-6; D call uncertain. This CDR3 comprises 15 residues. Germline V gene lookup returns CDR1 GTSNPN and CDR2 SVGIG (reference sequence). V lost 5 bases and J lost 1, with 12 bases in between.

V and J are TRBV24-1 and TRBJ2-2, with TRBD2 identical over 12 bases. The CDR3 runs 17 residues. After removal of 4 bases from V and 6 bases from J, the junction contained 8 bases not matched to a gene. Germline values: CDR1 KGHDR, CDR2 SFDVKD. The CDR3 reads CATSDPTSGGPAGELFF. CDR3 sequence (DNA): TGTGCCACCAGTGACCCGACTAGCGGGGGCCCTGCCGGGGAGCTGTTTTTT.

The J gene is TRBJ1-1, the V gene TRBV4-1; perhaps TRBD1 as D (6 bases). CDR3 size: 14 residues. V lost 1 base to trimming and J lost 5 bases, with 11 bases between them. Germline V gene sequence: CDR1 MGHRA, CDR2 YSYEKL. In DNA form, the CDR3 reads TGCGCCAGCAGCCAAGGACAGGATTTAACTGAAGCTTTCTTT. Its translation is CASSQGQDLTEAFF.

This chain links TRBV7-9 with TRBJ1-4; D possibly corresponds to TRBD1 (5 bases). The ends were cut back, 1 base at V and 7 bases at J, with 22 bases in the middle. This CDR3 has 18 amino acids. CDR1 and CDR2 (germline): SEHNR, FQNEAQ (reference sequence). The CDR3 DNA sequence: TGTGCCAGCAGCTTAGTTTGGGGAGGGGAGCGCGTAGGTGAAAAACTGTTTTTT. Its translation: CASSLVWGGERVGEKLFF. Filled out from reference TRBV7-9 and TRBJ1-4, the complete variable domain reads DTGVSQNPRHKITKRGQNVTFRCDPISEHNRLYWYRQTLGQGPEFLTYFQNEAQLEKSRLLSDRFSAERPKGSFSTLEIQRTEQGDSAMYLCASSLVWGGERVGEKLFFGSGTQLSVL.

This chain links TRBV27 with TRBJ2-7; tentative D call: TRBD1 (5 bases). This CDR3 has 13 amino acids. V was pared by 6 bases and J by 5 bases, with 14 bases between. The germline gives CDR1 MNHEY, CDR2 SMNVEV (reference sequence). CDR3 nucleotides: TGTGCCAGCAGCACTACAGGCTTCCACGAGCAGTACTTC. This encodes CASSTTGFHEQYF.

This rearrangement joins TRBV6-5 to TRBJ1-5; no clear D. V dropped 6 bases and J dropped 7 bases, with 19 bases sitting between them. Per germline, CDR1 MNHEY and CDR2 SVGAGI. There are 15 residues in the CDR3. This CDR3 is CASRSGSEIRQPQHF. CDR3 nucleotides: TGTGCCAGCAGGTCCGGGTCCGAGATACGACAGCCCCAGCATTTT.

The gene calls are TRBV7-2 and TRBJ2-5, with D maybe TRBD2 (5 bases). Trimming took 1 base from V and 2 from J, leaving 14 bases between them. Germline assignment: CDR1 SGHTA and CDR2 FQGNSA. The CDR3 is made up of 16 amino acids. The CDR3 here is CASSLGVSGEQETQYF. CDR3 DNA: TGTGCCAGCAGCTTAGGGGTGAGCGGCGAGCAAGAGACCCAGTACTTC.

The chain recombines TRBV6-5 with TRBJ2-7, with 9 nucleotides matching TRBD2. Germline CDR1 MNHEY, CDR2 SVGAGI. This CDR3 region has 14 residues. V shed 5 bases, J shed 4 bases, and the junction held 6 bases outside the gene matches. CDR3 residues: CASSTPAGGYEQYF. CDR3 in DNA: TGTGCCAGCAGTACTCCGGCGGGGGGGTACGAGCAGTACTTC.

V and J are TRBV6-5 and TRBJ2-5; D is uncertain. V lost 5 bases to trimming and J lost 5 bases, with 12 bases between them. The CDR3 covers 13 residues. Germline values: CDR1 MNHEY, CDR2 SVGAGI. The CDR3 reads CASSNHAGETQYF. CDR3 in DNA: TGTGCCAGCAGTAATCATGCCGGGGAGACCCAGTACTTC.